One sample yielded the 25 T cell receptor beta chains listed below, sequenced in a study of shared clonotypes between healthy human individuals. Profiling relied on immunoSEQ multiplex PCR, and the TCRdb table lists in-frame clones only, not all of them. This repertoire shows more than 400,000 clones, about 72% found once; its top ten account for around 12%. The sequencing sample was made of PBMCs. The receptor source for this set is a woman aged 40 to 55 in good health. Some clones in this sample may be carry-over from other donors' samples.

With regard to this clone: One base separates it from a far larger clone, so it is likely a read error. The chain links TRBV14 to TRBJ1-5; D is undetermined. Germline CDR1 reads SGHDN; CDR2 reads FVKESK. The CDR3 totals 15 residues. The V and J ends lost 4 bases and 0 bases respectively, with 10 bases between them. The CDR3 protein is CASSLDIDSNQPQHF. CDR3 DNA sequence: TGTGCCAGCAGCCTTGACATAGATAGCAATCAGCCCCAGCATTTT.

The chain joins TRBV9 to TRBJ2-3; TRBD2 matches 13 bases. Germline CDR1 is SGDLS and CDR2 is YYNGEE. The CDR3 has 17 amino acids. The V and J ends lost 1 base and 6 bases, in that order; junction bases with no gene match: 8. CDR3 bases: TGTGCCAGCAGCGTAACCCCGGGACTAGCGGGAACCGATACGCAGTATTTT. Translation: CASSVTPGLAGTDTQYF. The full variable domain, in which reference TRBV9 and TRBJ2-3 provide the parts outside the CDR3, is DSGVTQTPKHLITATGQRVTLRCSPRSGDLSVYWYQQSLDQGLQFLIQYYNGEERAKGNILERFSAQQFPDLHSELNLSSLELGDSALYFCASSVTPGLAGTDTQYFGPGTRLTVL.

The chain has TRBV6-1 and TRBJ2-5; 7 bases match TRBD2. The DNA end favors TRBJ2-7, so the J call may be wrong. The V gene's germline CDR1 is MNHNS and CDR2 SASEGT. The CDR3 covers 15 residues. The CDR3 region is CASRPGRHSSYEQYF. The CDR3 region has the DNA TGTGCCAGCAGACCCGGGAGGCACTCCTCCTACGAGCAGTACTTC.

The chain joins TRBV6-5 to TRBJ2-6; no firm D call. Germline V gene lookup returns CDR1 MNHEY and CDR2 SVGAGI. The CDR3 runs 12 residues. Deletions cut 5 bases from V and 2 bases from J, with 1 base between. This chain's CDR3 is CASSPGANVLTF. The CDR3 DNA follows: TGTGCCAGCAGTCCTGGGGCCAACGTCCTGACTTTC.

This sequence joins TRBV2 and TRBJ2-3; D gene unclear. The V end was cut by 6 bases, the J end by 0 bases, with 4 bases between. This CDR3 has 12 residues. Germline CDR1 SNHLY, CDR2 FYNNEI. DNA for the CDR3: TGTGCCAGCAGGCGTAGCACAGATACGCAGTATTTT. This translates into CASRRSTDTQYF.

A single count supports this clone. An end of the junction does not agree with germline; a read error may underlie this. This chain uses TRBV7-7 with TRBJ2-1; TRBD2 matches at 7 bases. CDR1 is SSHAT, CDR2 FNYEAQ, per germline (reference sequence). The CDR3 consists of 13 residues. Here the CDR3 reads CASSLEAGTKQFF. The CDR3 DNA sequence: TGTGCTAGCAGCTTAGAGGCCGGGACTAAGCAGTTCTTC.

V is TRBV2 and J is TRBJ2-3; D gene unclear. This CDR3 contains 14 residues. Trimming removed 4 bases from V and 3 bases from J, with 11 bases in between. CDR1 is SNHLY, CDR2 FYNNEI, per germline. CDR3 in DNA: TGTGCCAGCAGTGGTCGGCAGCCTACAGATACGCAGTATTTT. Its translation: CASSGRQPTDTQYF.

The chain links TRBV7-9 to TRBJ2-1, with TRBD2 matching 10 bases. Per the germline V gene, CDR1 is SEHNR and CDR2 is FQNEAQ (reference sequence). V dropped 4 bases and J dropped 9; count of bases not matched to a gene: 9. The CDR3 spans 15 residues. The CDR3 loop is CASSYQSGRAGEQFF. The DNA of the CDR3 is TGTGCCAGCAGCTACCAAAGCGGGAGGGCCGGTGAGCAGTTCTTC.

This clone is judged medium-sized (0.01 to 0.1%). The chain employs TRBV6-4 and TRBJ2-1; unclear D gene. The germline CDR1 and CDR2 sequences are MRHNA and SNTAGT. The CDR3 totals 15 residues. Trimming pared 4 bases from V and 1 base from J, leaving 11 bases between. The CDR3 sequence: CASSVEPESYNEQFF. The CDR3 nucleotides read TGTGCCAGCAGTGTTGAACCAGAGTCCTACAATGAGCAGTTCTTC.

This clone was counted only a few times. The J gene is TRBJ1-5, the V gene TRBV4-1, with D unresolved. Germline-derived CDR1 and CDR2 are MGHRA and YSYEKL. The CDR3 consists of 16 residues. V was trimmed by 2 bases and J by 5 bases, leaving 16 bases between them. CDR3 in amino acids: CASSQYGVYKDQPQHF. The CDR3 DNA reads as TGCGCCAGCAGCCAATATGGCGTTTACAAAGATCAGCCCCAGCATTTT.

The rearrangement uses TRBV5-4 and TRBJ2-5; D possibly corresponds to TRBD2 (5 bases). The J call may be incorrect, as the DNA end agrees better with TRBJ2-7. Looked up from germline, CDR1 is SGHNT and CDR2 is YYREEE (reference sequence). The CDR3 totals 14 residues. The CDR3 sequence is CASSLFGNSYEQYF. The CDR3 bases are TGTGCCAGCAGCTTGTTCGGGAACTCCTACGAGCAGTACTTC.

The rearrangement joins TRBV19 to TRBJ1-1; D possibly corresponds to TRBD1 (5 bases). Deletions cut 9 bases from V and 6 bases from J, with 23 bases between. CDR1 LNHDA and CDR2 SQIVND come from the germline V gene (reference sequence). The CDR3 spans 15 residues. The chain's CDR3 is CASSLGPGRVSEAFF. The CDR3 nucleotides are TGTGCCAGCTCGCTCGGCCCAGGGAGGGTTTCTGAAGCTTTCTTT.

This chain links TRBV27 with TRBJ1-1; D call uncertain. Looked up from germline, CDR1 is MNHEY and CDR2 is SMNVEV (reference sequence). The V gene lost 6 bases and the J gene lost 3 bases, with 14 bases spanning the gap. There are 14 residues in the CDR3. The DNA of the CDR3 is TGTGCCAGCAGACTACTTCCCGGAGACACTGAAGCTTTCTTT. Translation: CASRLLPGDTEAFF.

The V gene is TRBV28, the J gene TRBJ2-2; unclear D gene. This CDR3 is 15 amino acids long. Germline CDR1 MDHEN, CDR2 SYDVKM. V lost 2 bases and J lost 4, with 11 bases in between. The CDR3 coding sequence is TGTGCCAGCAGTTTAATTTTCCGCAGCACCGGGGAGCTGTTTTTT. Amino acid sequence: CASSLIFRSTGELFF.

The J gene is TRBJ1-1, the V gene TRBV18; TRBD1 might be the D (5 bases). The CDR3 contains 15 residues. The germline gives CDR1 KGHSH, CDR2 LQKENI. V gave up 4 bases and J gave up 2 bases, with 14 bases separating them. The CDR3, as DNA: TGTGCCAGCTCACTGACCAGACAGATTAACACTGAAGCTTTCTTT. Translation gives CASSLTRQINTEAFF.

The chain links TRBV4-3 to TRBJ2-1; 8 nucleotides match TRBD2. Per the germline V gene, CDR1 is LGHNA and CDR2 is YSLEER. This CDR3 has 15 amino acids. The V and J ends lost 3 bases and 2 bases, in that order; junction bases with no gene match: 3. The CDR3 sequence: CASSQTSEPYNEQFF. The CDR3 DNA sequence: TGCGCCAGCAGCCAGACTAGCGAGCCCTACAATGAGCAGTTCTTC.

The chain combines TRBV25-1 with TRBJ1-3; TRBD1 matches 7 bases. Germline V gene lookup returns CDR1 MGHDK and CDR2 SYGVNS. The CDR3 consists of 15 residues. Germline trimming cut 1 base from V and 11 bases from J; bases unmatched to any gene: 11. This CDR3 is CASSESGQESSAIYF. The CDR3 DNA follows: TGTGCCAGCAGTGAATCAGGACAGGAGTCCTCTGCCATATATTTT.

The chain combines TRBV7-8 with TRBJ2-1; D is perhaps TRBD1 (5 bases). Deletions cut 5 bases from V and 5 bases from J, with 7 bases between. CDR3 length: 12 amino acids. Germline V gene data show CDR1 as SGHVS and CDR2 as FQNEAQ. DNA for the CDR3: TGTGCCAGCAGCCCGACAGACAATGAGCAGTTCTTC. Its protein is CASSPTDNEQFF. The full variable domain, its missing parts supplied by reference TRBV7-8 and TRBJ2-1, is GAGVSQSPRYKVAKRGQDVALRCDPISGHVSLFWYQQALGQGPEFLTYFQNEAQLDKSGLPSDRFFAERPEGSVSTLKIQRTQQEDSAVYLCASSPTDNEQFFGPGTRLTVL.

This clone was detected only a few times. This chain links TRBV6-6 with TRBJ2-5; D is ambiguous. This CDR3 has 14 amino acids. The germline V gene encodes CDR1 MNHNY and CDR2 SVGAGI (reference sequence). V shed 0 bases and J shed 2 bases, with 7 bases lying between them. CDR3 region: CASSYSTPQETQYF. In DNA, the CDR3 is TGTGCCAGCAGTTACTCTACTCCACAAGAGACCCAGTACTTC.

This CDR3 reads CASSVTHTSFGELFF. In nucleotides, the CDR3 is TGTGCCAGCAGCGTAACCCATACTAGCTTCGGGGAGCTGTTTTTT. This chain links TRBV9 with TRBJ2-2, with a possible D match to TRBD2 (6 bases). Germline assignment: CDR1 SGDLS and CDR2 YYNGEE. Trimming removed 1 base at V and 7 bases at J, with 14 bases between. The length of the CDR3 is 15 residues.

As regards this clone: The sample has other DNA sequences that encode this CDR3 too. This chain connects TRBV5-1 to TRBJ2-3; D is perhaps TRBD2 (6 bases). The CDR3 covers 15 residues. Germline V gives CDR1 SGHRS, CDR2 YFSETQ. Trimming shortened V by 0 bases and J by 2 bases, and 10 bases separated the two germline ends. The CDR3 DNA reads as TGCGCCAGCAGCTTGGGGGGGAGGTACACAGATACGCAGTATTTT. Translating it yields CASSLGGRYTDTQYF.

This chain joins TRBV18 and TRBJ2-1; 12 bases agree with TRBD2. This CDR3 spans 19 amino acids. The V gene end was trimmed by 3 bases and the J gene end by 5 bases; junction bases not matched to a gene: 14. Germline CDR1 is KGHSH and CDR2 is LQKENI. CDR3 in amino acids: CASSPGLAGQGGGNNEQFF. DNA for the CDR3: TGTGCCAGCTCACCGGGACTAGCGGGCCAAGGGGGAGGAAACAATGAGCAGTTCTTC. Supplemented by reference TRBV18 and TRBJ2-1, the full variable domain reads NAGVMQNPRHLVRRRGQEARLRCSPMKGHSHVYWYRQLPEEGLKFMVYLQKENIIDESGMPKERFSAEFPKEGPSILRIQQVVRGDSAAYFCASSPGLAGQGGGNNEQFFGPGTRLTVL.

The V call is TRBV4-3, the J call TRBJ1-4, with 7 nucleotides matching TRBD1. This CDR3 contains 16 residues. V dropped 1 base and J dropped 8; count of bases not matched to a gene: 10. Germline loops: CDR1 LGHNA, CDR2 YSLEER. CDR3 residues: CASSQGQGGVGEKLFF. The CDR3 bases are TGCGCCAGCAGCCAAGGACAGGGTGGGGTAGGAGAAAAACTGTTTTTT.

The V gene is TRBV6-1, the J gene TRBJ1-5; D perhaps matches TRBD1 (5 bases). Trimming shortened V by 4 bases and J by 3 bases, and 10 bases separated the two germline ends. The CDR3 loop spans 14 amino acids. The V gene's germline CDR1 is MNHNS and CDR2 SASEGT. CDR3 protein: CASSATGHNQPQHF. The CDR3 nucleotides are TGTGCCAGCAGTGCAACAGGCCACAATCAGCCCCAGCATTTT.

The gene calls are TRBV6-5 and TRBJ1-1; D is undetermined. This CDR3 comprises 15 residues. Trimming shortened V by 0 bases and J by 2 bases, and 10 bases separated the two germline ends. Germline-derived CDR1 and CDR2 are MNHEY and SVGAGI. The CDR3 reads CASSYSPDANTEAFF. The CDR3 DNA follows: TGTGCCAGCAGTTACTCCCCGGACGCTAACACTGAAGCTTTCTTT.